The present T cell receptor beta chain was sequenced within a study of cytotoxic CD8 clonotypes in ibrutinib-treated CLL. Study-wide points: Public clonotypes, found uncommonly, either contracted or stayed stable on treatment.

With respect to this clone: Its antigen remains unknown.

Libraries were prepared by immunoSEQ multiplex PCR; TCRdb keeps only in-frame clonotypes and omits some of them. The data hold under 300,000 clones, with around 70% observed a single time. The germline gives CDR1 MDHEN, CDR2 SYDVKM. V was trimmed by 2 bases and J by 1 base, leaving 12 bases between them. The CDR3 contains 15 residues. The chain carries TRBV28 and TRBJ2-7; no reliable D call. The receptor was derived from a human donor with chronic lymphocytic leukemia. Sequencing used PBMCs, obtained after 24 months of ibrutinib treatment. CDR3 nucleotide sequence: TGTGCCAGCAGTTTAAGTTTCGGCAGGTCCTACGAGCAGTACTTC. Its translation: CASSLSFGRSYEQYF.